Below, one T cell receptor beta chain is given with its context. At least ten counts were recorded for this clonotype. Its antigen target is currently unknown. Base qualities are missing; no much larger clone stands one base away. TCR beta CDR3 regions were amplified from RNA transcripts for repertoire sequencing. A first-round RT-PCR used HTBI primers with the Qiagen OneStep RT-PCR kit, followed by a second-round multiplex PCR, size selection and purification. Libraries were sequenced on an Illumina HiSeq2000 using paired-end 100 bp reads. The paper's processing steps were these. SOAPnuke was used for read processing, and reads with adapters, uncalled bases, a mean Phred below 15, or no exact constant-primer or identifier match were discarded. COPE v1.2.5 was used to merge high-quality paired reads. Clonotypes were defined as unique nucleotide sequences and were aligned to IMGT TRB V, D and J references using MiTCR v1.1. The analysis was limited to V-J combinations with a frequency above 0.0001, which together covered 99.2% of repertoires. For each V-J combination, a TCR clonal expansion and chaos score was defined as the ratio of F50 clonal expansion to chaos observed in the TCRdist matrix. Welch's t-statistics and random forest were used to reduce features to approximately 13 V-J combinations, which were fed into a naive Bayes classifier. The similarity between thyroid and blood repertoires was quantified using the Morisita-Horn index. The public reads were run again by TCRdb, first through fastp at Q25 and then through MiXCR, and only productive beta chains were kept. Here each entry gathers all rows of one CDR3 protein and keeps the most common genes and DNA. TCRdb's processing, not the study's, gives the V and J calls here. This sample gives more than 300,000 distinct CDR3 sequences in total; approximately 17% of them show up just once. The ten top clones hold 2.4% of the sample.

A patient counted as having stable hyperthyroidism if there was no progression to ophthalmopathy within 18 months of follow-up. The hyperthyroidism patients were 18 to 65 years old and newly diagnosed, with a disease duration of less than 2 months. Patients with other autoimmune diseases, uncontrolled infections, pregnancy or lactation were excluded. Clinical symptoms, serum thyroxine, TRAb, thyroid ultrasound and orbital computed tomography were used for diagnosis. PBMCs were isolated from 10 ml of fresh peripheral blood by Ficoll-Paque density gradient centrifugation. Total RNA was extracted with Trizol reagent and quality-checked on an Agilent 2100 Bioanalyzer. The entry originates in a study of Graves' ophthalmopathy and Graves' hyperthyroidism (dated by TCRdb to 2016 to 2018). With regard to the full study: Peripheral blood was collected before any treatment was given, at the time of initial diagnosis. In total, over 130 blood samples were TCR-sequenced: 43 ophthalmopathy, some 72 hyperthyroidism and about 17 hyperthyroidism-to-ophthalmopathy patients. Following sampling, methimazole starting at 30 mg daily was administered to hyperthyroidism patients, and high-dose intravenous methylprednisolone was administered to ophthalmopathy patients. The independent validation cohort included 18 to 20 hyperthyroidism patients plus 17 patients who later progressed from hyperthyroidism to ophthalmopathy. A discovery set of 90 to 100 patients (approximately 42 ophthalmopathy, fewer than 60 stable hyperthyroidism) was enrolled to explore V-J signatures distinguishing ophthalmopathy from hyperthyroidism. T-cell repertoires of thyroid tissue and blood were compared in several hyperthyroidism patients. TCR beta repertoire signatures were used to distinguish Graves' ophthalmopathy from Graves' hyperthyroidism and to predict progression to ophthalmopathy. Points the paper makes about the study in general: In validation, the model predicted ophthalmopathy progression with about 70% sensitivity and about 77% specificity; some 13 predicted patients were CT-confirmed with GO in a median of approximately six months. In cross-validation, the 13-signature model distinguished ophthalmopathy from stable hyperthyroidism with roughly 90% sensitivity and roughly 81% specificity, and in the test set the corresponding values were roughly 80% and 75%. No statistical method was used to set the sample size in advance, and the investigators knew which group each participant was assigned to. Most of the expanded thyroid clonotypes with a frequency above 0.001 were also detected in blood, and it was suggested that the thyroid immune response may be reflected by blood repertoires.

V and J lose 4 bases and 6 bases, and a span of 13 bases separates them. Looking up the germline V gene (reference sequence) yields CDR1 PRHDT and CDR2 FYEKMQ. From the cysteine up to the phenylalanine, the CDR3 has a length of 15 residues. Only CDR3 DNA is held: 45 bases, read in frame from base 1. Sequenced material: peripheral blood. The V and J segments used are TRBV13 and TRBJ1-6; the D gene assignment is ambiguous. The TCR was taken from an adult woman with stable Graves' hyperthyroidism. In nucleotides, the sequence is TGTGCCAGCAGCTCGAACGGTGCCCGTAATTCACCCCTCCACTTT. It codes for CASSSNGARNSPLHF.